This T cell receptor (beta chain) was recorded in a study of T cell responses to AZD1222 COVID-19 vaccine (dated by TCRdb to about 2021). Context from the whole study: A total of 240 or so trial participants underwent TCR sequencing, of whom roughly 210 had received two doses of AZD1222 and around 25 had received two doses of the MenACWY control vaccine. Enrollment into the trials was organized by age into subgroups of 18-55, 56-69 and 70-plus years, and those subgroups contained around 150, 28 and 57 TCR-sequenced participants, respectively. What the study reported, not specific to this receptor: The whole spike protein was spanned by vaccine-associated CD4 TCRs, and dominant responses were seen in regions 160-218 and 743-854. Only 5 to 7 AZD1222 recipients were SARS-CoV-2 seropositive at baseline, limiting conclusions about previously exposed vaccinees. Reportedly, almost half of the unique spike-specific TCRs recognized epitopes lying outside the regions that are mutated in the B.1.351 and B.1.1.7 variants. Participants were mostly white British and included more females than males, and it was suggested by the authors that clonal diversity may have been underestimated. In the small 56-69-year group, the increase in depth fell short of significance, most likely because of low power. Because no samples from the day 14 peak response were available, repertoires could be characterized only after the peak T cell response. After two AZD1222 doses, spike-specific TCR breadth and depth were significantly higher than at day 0 and than in MenACWY recipients.

The sample's time point label, in plain terms: about 28 days (+/-7) after the second vaccine dose. Because spike-specific TCR depth and breadth did not differ between the two schedules, AZD1222 recipients who got a second dose at roughly 4 weeks were pooled with those who got a second dose at roughly 12 weeks. Samples from vaccinated people were obtained from the UK trials COV001 and COV002, which included a single-blind randomized controlled phase 2/3 trial of AZD1222 (ChAdOx1 nCoV-19) in healthy adults. For TCRbeta chain sequencing, PBMC samples were collected from trial participants at day 0 and at day 28 after the second dose. The CDR3 regions of human TCRbeta chains were subjected to immunosequencing. In the authors' own workflow: Repertoire TCRs were checked for matches against a reference library of SARS-CoV-2-specific TCRs that had been generated using the MIRA antigen-specificity platform. Breadth was defined as the fraction of unique TCRs that were SARS-CoV-2-associated, and depth was defined as the fraction of total T cells that were SARS-CoV-2-associated. Each spike-specific TCR was assigned to its reactive spike region and to a CD4 or CD8 class using the MIRA data. Log10-transformed breadth and depth values were compared by one-way ANOVA with Sidak's multiple comparisons tests. TCRdb stores this immuneACCESS table with in-frame sequences only. Part of the clones is absent; in the studies checked, under half of the shortfall reflects unresolved V genes, and no reason is known for the rest. V, J and clone size were drawn from that table, and D and trimming were deduced from the DNA. This sample has approximately 120,000 clones in its table, and around 87% of those were observed once. In total, the top ten clones hold about 4.6% of the sample.

V trim: 7 bases; J trim: 1 base; unmatched bases: 6. Taken from the germline V gene, the CDR1 and CDR2 loops are ENHRY and SYGVKD. There are 15 amino acids in the CDR3, from cysteine to phenylalanine inclusive. The only DNA kept is the CDR3, 45 bases in frame from the first base. This clone was found once. The antigen it recognizes is unknown. No clone much larger than this one lies a single base away; base qualities are absent. In this chain, TRBV10-3 is recombined with TRBJ2-2, with 7 middle bases fitting TRBD1. The sequence came from an adult who received the AZD1222 COVID-19 vaccine. The specimen was peripheral blood, collected 28 days after the second AZD1222 dose. The DNA is as follows: TGTGCCATCACCTCCGGGACAGTGAACACCGGGGAGCTGTTTTTT. Its protein is CAITSGTVNTGELFF.